This T cell receptor beta chain was recorded in a study of cytomegalovirus exposure and HLA in healthy donors. Study information: The 100 million to 140 million unique TCR beta sequences, from about 179 million T cells, were found by an earlier analysis.

Primers for the PCR totalled 60 Vbeta and 13 Jbeta. The method was immunoSEQ multiplex PCR; TCRdb's version includes in-frame clones alone and lacks a portion of them. The sample records 160,000 or so clones, approximately 79% being singletons. Findings and caveats of the study: A missense DCLRE1C variant was associated with V- and J-gene trimming of TCR beta chains in a later analysis, and an independent cohort replicated the association.

This clone has a handful of counts. Its specificity is unknown. The CDR3 sequence is 14 residues long. Germline-derived CDR1 and CDR2 are SGDLS and YYNGEE. Trimming shortened V by 0 bases and J by 11 bases, and 17 bases separated the two germline ends. The source is a woman in her forties in good health and CMV-seronegative. Source material: PBMCs. The chain uses TRBV9 and TRBJ1-1; D is undetermined. The CDR3: CASSVDGRVTKAFF. The CDR3, as DNA: TGTGCCAGCAGCGTAGATGGCCGGGTCACGAAGGCTTTCTTT.